This T cell receptor (beta chain) stems from a study of T cell repertoires in cytomegalovirus infection. Whole-study context: Researchers turned to recently identified HLA-C-restricted CMV epitopes as well as well-studied HLA-B-restricted ones. Through public TCR beta signatures, both CMV infection and matching HLA type were indicated.

This clonotype was found a few times. Its antigen remains unidentified. TCRdb re-derived calls from the reads in MiXCR, one entry per CDR3 protein. The repertoire has approximately 1,000,000 distinct CDR3 sequences, around 32% of them found once; the top ten carry 11% to 15%. Germline V gene sequence: CDR1 SEHNR, CDR2 FQNEAQ (reference sequence). V gave up 10 bases and J gave up 3 bases, with 19 bases separating them. The CDR3 has 14 amino acids. Whole-study results and caveats: Summed public TCR beta family frequency identified CMV carriers bearing the relevant HLA. HLA-C-restricted CMV-specific TCR beta clonotypes prevailed in the ex vivo response.

The sequenced sample was cultured CD8+ T cells from PBMCs, obtained from culture after CMV antigen stimulation. The TCR comes from a human donor in good health (CMV status not recorded). Some clones in this sample may be carry-over from other donors' samples. The rearrangement joins TRBV7-9 to TRBJ2-7; TRBD2 is a possible D gene (6 bases). The CDR3 loop reads CATGSRAGLYEQYF. The CDR3 DNA follows: TGTGCCACCGGGTCACGGGCGGGACTCTACGAGCAGTACTTC.